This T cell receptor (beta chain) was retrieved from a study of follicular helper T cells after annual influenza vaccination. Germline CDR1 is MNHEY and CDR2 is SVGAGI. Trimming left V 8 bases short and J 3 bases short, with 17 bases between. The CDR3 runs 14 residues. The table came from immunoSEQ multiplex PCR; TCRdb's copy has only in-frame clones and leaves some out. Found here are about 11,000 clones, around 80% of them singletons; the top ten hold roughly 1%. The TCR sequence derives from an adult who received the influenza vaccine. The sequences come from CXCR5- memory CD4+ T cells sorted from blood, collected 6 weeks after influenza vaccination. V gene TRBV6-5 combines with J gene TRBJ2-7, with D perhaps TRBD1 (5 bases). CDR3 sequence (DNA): TGTGCCAGCGGATCGGCAGGGTCGATCTACGAGCAGTACTTC. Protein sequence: CASGSAGSIYEQYF.